This T cell receptor beta chain is drawn from a study of blood T cells in healthy people across ages. The wider study: Roughly one uniquely barcoded beta molecule per two T cells was captured.

Whole-study results and caveats: Older age coincided with a roughly linear decline in TCR beta diversity per million T cells. There was a strong correlation between TCR beta diversity and naive T cell percentage.

With a J-beta primer mix and a sample-barcoded 5' primer, a second PCR ran roughly 6 to 12 cycles. TCRdb passed the 5' RACE reads through MiXCR, listing each CDR3 protein once. This table holds 600,000 to 850,000 distinct CDR3 sequences, 25% found once. As regards this clonotype: The antigen remains undetermined.

Another study also made use of these data, one on T cells of mothers and their children.

The source material was blood. The receptor was derived from a boy younger than 18 in good health.

CDR3 amino acids: CAISERQGTGNTIYF. CDR3 in DNA: TGTGCCATCAGTGAACGACAGGGAACTGGAAACACCATATATTTT. The chain combines TRBV10-3 with TRBJ1-3; 7 nucleotides align to TRBD1. The CDR3 sequence is 15 residues long. V shed 3 bases, J shed 2 bases, and the junction held 4 bases outside the gene matches. Germline V gene sequence: CDR1 ENHRY, CDR2 SYGVKD.